Listed here are 13 T cell receptor beta chains from one sample, sequenced in a study of response to subunit inactivated influenza vaccine. TCRdb processed the RT-PCR reads anew with MiXCR; each CDR3 protein has one entry. The repertoire holds 650,000 to 800,000 distinct CDR3 sequences, with 15% to 20% as singletons. Sequenced here: PBMCs from blood, sampled 4 to 6 days after vaccination. These receptors originate from a man aged 50-60 years who received an inactivated influenza vaccine.

The chain combines TRBV7-2 with TRBJ1-1; possibly TRBD1 for D (5 bases). This CDR3 has 15 residues. V was clipped by 3 bases and J by 1 base, with 12 bases between them. Looked up from germline, CDR1 is SGHTA and CDR2 is FQGNSA. Here the CDR3 DNA reads TGTGCCAGCAGCTTCCGGGCAGGGCGGAACACTGAAGCTTTCTTT. It yields the protein CASSFRAGRNTEAFF.

The genes are TRBV20-1 and TRBJ1-1, with 9 bases lining up with TRBD1. V was clipped by 4 bases and J by 4 bases; unmatched bases: 10. The CDR3 runs 15 residues. Germline lookup yields CDR1 DFQATT and CDR2 SNEGSKA (reference sequence). CDR3 DNA: TGCAGTGCTAAGACAGGGGGGGGCCTGAGCACTGAAGCTTTCTTT. Translated, it gives CSAKTGGGLSTEAFF.

J is TRBJ1-4 and V is TRBV5-1, with D possibly TRBD1 on 5 matching bases. The CDR3 loop spans 14 amino acids. Germline V gives CDR1 SGHRS, CDR2 YFSETQ. V was shortened by 4 bases and J by 10 bases, with 17 bases between the two germline ends. CDR3 amino acids: CASSVDTESRKLFF. The CDR3 DNA reads TGCGCCAGCAGCGTGGACACGGAGAGTCGAAAACTGTTTTTT. The variable domain in full, with the rest retrieved from reference TRBV5-1 and TRBJ1-4, is KAGVTQTPRYLIKTRGQQVTLSCSPISGHRSVSWYQQTPGQGLQFLFEYFSETQRNKGNFPGRFSGRQFSNSRSEMNVSTLELGDSALYLCASSVDTESRKLFFGSGTQLSVL.

The chain links TRBV20-1 to TRBJ2-1; a weak D match, TRBD2 (6 bases). Between the trimmed V and J ends, which lost 2 bases and 0 bases, there was a span of 14 bases. The CDR3 is 16 residues long. In germline, CDR1 is DFQATT, CDR2 SNEGSKA (reference sequence). The CDR3 region is CSARRREQYSYNEQFF. The CDR3 nucleotides are TGCAGTGCTAGACGCCGGGAGCAGTACTCCTACAATGAGCAGTTCTTC.

The chain combines TRBV5-1 with TRBJ2-5; D gene unclear. Deletions cut 0 bases from V and 1 base from J, with 10 bases between. The CDR3 runs 15 residues. The V gene's germline CDR1 is SGHRS and CDR2 YFSETQ. The chain's CDR3 is CASSLAVGFQETQYF. In DNA, the CDR3 is TGCGCCAGCAGCTTGGCGGTAGGGTTCCAAGAGACCCAGTACTTC.

This clonotype was seen repeatedly, ten times or more. J is TRBJ1-2 and V is TRBV12-3 or TRBV12-4; D unresolved. The CDR3 has 11 residues. Trimming removed 6 bases from V and 7 bases from J, with 9 bases in between. CDR3 DNA: TGTGCCAGCAGCTCTTTCCGTGGCTACACCTTC. Its protein product is CASSSFRGYTF.

V gene TRBV20-1 combines with J gene TRBJ2-5; a weak D match, TRBD1 (6 bases). Germline CDR1 is DFQATT and CDR2 is SNEGSKA (reference sequence). The CDR3 extends over 13 amino acids. V was cut by 2 bases and J by 4 bases, with 11 bases left in between. CDR3 DNA: TGCAGTGCTAGACCAGGGGTCCGAGAGACCCAGTACTTC. This translates into CSARPGVRETQYF.

The chain has TRBV20-1 and TRBJ1-4; D remains ambiguous. The CDR3 is 15 residues long. V was clipped by 3 bases and J by 5 bases, with 16 bases between them. The germline gives CDR1 DFQATT, CDR2 SNEGSKA (reference sequence). CDR3 protein: CSASPPGPRNEKLFF. DNA for the CDR3: TGCAGTGCTAGCCCACCCGGACCGAGAAATGAAAAACTGTTTTTT.

This clonotype was observed a few times. This chain connects TRBV9 to TRBJ2-7; weak D call: TRBD2 (6 bases). The CDR3 contains 14 residues. V was trimmed by 3 bases and J by 2 bases, leaving 12 bases between them. In germline, CDR1 is SGDLS, CDR2 YYNGEE. CDR3 protein: CASSAASDTYEQYF. CDR3 sequence (DNA): TGTGCCAGCAGCGCGGCTAGCGATACCTACGAGCAGTACTTC.

This clonotype was seen at least ten times. The V call is TRBV12-3 or TRBV12-4, the J call TRBJ2-7, with 13 bases that match TRBD2. The CDR3 spans 16 residues. Trimming removed 4 bases from V and 5 bases from J; junction bases left unmatched: 8. The CDR3 DNA sequence: TGTGCCAGCAGTTCTGGACTAGCGGGAGCCTTGGACGAGCAGTACTTC. It is translated as CASSSGLAGALDEQYF.

This chain joins TRBV12-3 or TRBV12-4 and TRBJ2-4; D uncertain. The CDR3 totals 11 residues. V was cut by 6 bases and J by 4 bases, with 4 bases left in between. The CDR3 is CASSTKNIQYF. The CDR3 DNA reads as TGTGCCAGCAGCACTAAAAACATTCAGTACTTC.

V gene TRBV7-2 combines with J gene TRBJ2-5; tentative D call: TRBD2 (6 bases). Trimming left V 1 base short and J 2 bases short, with 11 bases between. The CDR3 length is 15 residues. Germline lookup yields CDR1 SGHTA and CDR2 FQGNSA. This chain's CDR3 is CASSLGAGLQETQYF. CDR3 bases: TGTGCCAGCAGCTTAGGGGCGGGGCTACAAGAGACCCAGTACTTC. Based on the CDR3 plus reference TRBV7-2 and TRBJ2-5, the full variable domain is GAGVSQSPSNKVTEKGKDVELRCDPISGHTALYWYRQSLGQGLEFLIYFQGNSAPDKSGLPSDRFSAERTGGSVSTLTIQRTQQEDSAVYLCASSLGAGLQETQYFGPGTRLLVL.

The gene calls are TRBV15 and TRBJ2-1, with TRBD2 matching over 8 bases. This CDR3 has 17 amino acids. V shed 0 bases and J 8 bases; nucleotides not matched to a gene: 12. CDR1 is LNHNV and CDR2 is YYDKDF in the germline V gene (reference sequence). CDR3 sequence reads: CATSRDASAGVRDEQFF. The CDR3 region has the DNA TGTGCCACCAGCAGAGATGCCTCAGCGGGAGTACGGGATGAGCAGTTCTTC.